Listed below are T cell receptor beta chains from one sample, sequenced in a study of blood T cell repertoires in COVID-19. Here immunoSEQ multiplex PCR was the method, and the copy in TCRdb shows in-frame clones only, minus some. The table lists about 150,000 clones, about 85% of them singletons. Sequenced input: peripheral blood. The receptors derive from a woman aged 60-75 years with active or convalescent COVID-19. The CDR3 runs from the conserved cysteine through the conserved F or W. D genes are given only for firm matches. A row's size may be missing; if present it is once, few, many or a size class.

size	V	D	J	DNA	CDR3
once	TRBV29-1	.	TRBJ1-1	TGCAGCGTACAGGGACCCACTGAAGCTTTCTTT	CSVQGPTEAFF
.	TRBV7-2	TRBD2	TRBJ2-3	TGTGCCAGCAGCTTCGCGGGGGGGGGAGTTGCAGATACGCAGTATTTT	CASSFAGGGVADTQYF
once	TRBV6-5	.	TRBJ1-2	TGTGCCAGCAGTTACTCTGCGGACAGAAACTATGGCTACACCTTC	CASSYSADRNYGYTF
.	TRBV19	TRBD2	TRBJ2-5	TGTGCCAGTCAAGGGACTAGCGGGTCTTTAACGGAGACCCAGTACTTC	CASQGTSGSLTETQYF
.	TRBV2	TRBD1	TRBJ1-5	TGTGCCAGCAGTGAGGGGACAGTCAATCAGCCCCAGCATTTT	CASSEGTVNQPQHF
.	TRBV30	.	TRBJ1-1	TGTGCCTGGAGTCAGGCACGGAACACTGAAGCTTTCTTT	CAWSQARNTEAFF
.	TRBV6-5	TRBD2	TRBJ2-1	TGTGCCAGCAGACTAGCGGGTCCATACAATGAGCAGTTCTTC	CASRLAGPYNEQFF
.	TRBV29-1	.	TRBJ2-7	TGCAGCGTTACATCCGGGACAACCTACGAGCAGTACTTC	CSVTSGTTYEQYF
once	TRBV13	TRBD1	TRBJ1-2	TGTGCCAGCAGCTTAGAGGGGTACCTTGCTGCGATCCACAGGGGCAACTATGGCTACACCTTC	CASSLEGYLAAIHRGNYGYTF
.	TRBV30	.	TRBJ1-5	TGTGCCTGGAGTGAAGGGGATCAGCCCCAGCATTTT	CAWSEGDQPQHF
.	TRBV27	TRBD2	TRBJ2-5	TGTGCCAACCGCCGGGCTAGCGGGGGGGTAATTAACCAAGAGACCCAGTACTTC	CANRRASGGVINQETQYF
.	TRBV19	.	TRBJ1-1	TGTGCCAGTAGTATAGAGGGCAGGGGAAGGACTGAAGCTTTCTTT	CASSIEGRGRTEAFF
.	TRBV10-3	.	TRBJ1-2	TGTGCCATCAGTGAGTACGGGACACACACCTTC	CAISEYGTHTF
.	TRBV6-6	TRBD1	TRBJ1-4	TGTGCCAGCAGGACCGGGACAGGGGGAGAAAAACTGTTTTTT	CASRTGTGGEKLFF
.	TRBV11-2	TRBD1	TRBJ2-2	TGTGCCAGCAGCTCCGGGACAGGGCGGACCGGGGAGCTGTTTTTT	CASSSGTGRTGELFF
.	TRBV10-2	TRBD1	TRBJ1-3	TGCGCCAGCAGATTGGGACAGGGGGAAGGAAACACCATATATTTT	CASRLGQGEGNTIYF
.	TRBV5-1	.	TRBJ2-7	TGCGCCAGCAGCTTGGGGCTACAGGGAACGGACGAGCAGTACTTC	CASSLGLQGTDEQYF
.	TRBV7-2	TRBD1	TRBJ1-1	TGTGCCAGCAGCTTAGCAGTAGCAGGGACAGGGGGTTCTGAAGCTTTCTTT	CASSLAVAGTGGSEAFF
.	TRBV11-2	.	TRBJ1-4	TGTGCCAGCTCCTCGGGACTGGGGGAGGAAAAACTGTTTTTT	CASSSGLGEEKLFF
.	TRBV14	.	TRBJ1-3	TGTGCCAGCAGCCAAACAGGAAACACCATATATTTT	CASSQTGNTIYF
.	TRBV30	.	TRBJ2-7	TGTGCCTGGAGTGGTCCAGGGGTGGGCGAGCAGTACTTC	CAWSGPGVGEQYF
few	TRBV7-2	TRBD2	TRBJ2-7	TGTGCCAGCAGCTTAGGGGCTAGCGGTGCCAAATACGAGCAGTACTTC	CASSLGASGAKYEQYF
.	TRBV5-1	TRBD1	TRBJ2-2	TGCGCCAGCAGAGACAGGGTCACGAACACCGGGGAGCTGTTTTTT	CASRDRVTNTGELFF
once	TRBV7-9	TRBD2	TRBJ2-3	TGTGCCAGCAGCCGGGGACTAGCGGGGGGAGACACAGATACGCAGTATTTT	CASSRGLAGGDTDTQYF
.	TRBV7-2	TRBD1	TRBJ1-2	TGTGCCAGCAGCTTGGAGGGACAGGGGGCTAGGGGCTACACCTTC	CASSLEGQGARGYTF
once	TRBV2	.	TRBJ1-2	TGTGCCAGCAGCGCGTCTCAGGGATCCACCTATGGCTACACCTTC	CASSASQGSTYGYTF
.	TRBV19	.	TRBJ1-1	TGTGCCAGTAGTACGGGTTACAACACTGAAGCTTTCTTT	CASSTGYNTEAFF
.	TRBV5-6	TRBD1	TRBJ1-5	TGTGCCAGCAGCTTGGGTGGCAGGGGGCCCGTTCAGCCCCAGCATTTT	CASSLGGRGPVQPQHF
.	TRBV4-1	.	TRBJ1-4	TGCGCCAGCAGCCACCGGGGGATTATGGAAAAACTGTTTTTT	CASSHRGIMEKLFF
.	TRBV9	TRBD2	TRBJ2-1	TGTGCCAGCAGCCCATGGGGGGGACTAGCGGGCCCTCGGGAGCAGTTCTTC	CASSPWGGLAGPREQFF
once	TRBV7-8	.	TRBJ2-1	TGTGCCAGCAGCCAAAGGGACTCGGCTCTTGAGCAGTTCTTC	CASSQRDSALEQFF
.	TRBV30	.	TRBJ2-1	TGTGCCTGGACTCGAGGGCGGGATGAGCAGTTCTTC	CAWTRGRDEQFF
.	TRBV6-1	.	TRBJ1-5	TGTGCCAGCAGTGAAGTGGGCGAGAATCAGCCCCAGCATTTT	CASSEVGENQPQHF
.	TRBV11-2	TRBD1	TRBJ2-1	TGTGCCAGCAGCTTGGACAGGGGGTTCGGTGAGCAGTTCTTC	CASSLDRGFGEQFF
.	TRBV6-2/TRBV6-3	.	TRBJ1-5	TGTGCCAGCAGTTACGCACAGAGCAATCAGCCCCAGCATTTT	CASSYAQSNQPQHF
once	TRBV24-1	TRBD2	TRBJ2-3	TGTGCCACCGGCGCTTCTAGCGGGGGGGCGGCAGATACGCAGTATTTT	CATGASSGGAADTQYF
.	TRBV10-3	TRBD1	TRBJ2-7	TGTGCCATCAGCCCGGGACAGGGTGAGCAGTACTTC	CAISPGQGEQYF
.	TRBV4-3	TRBD1	TRBJ2-3	TGCGCCAGCAGCCAAGAAGGGACAGGGGATGGCACAGATACGCAGTATTTT	CASSQEGTGDGTDTQYF
.	TRBV4-3	TRBD1	TRBJ1-1	TGCGCCAGCAGCCAAGACGGGGACAGGAGCACTGAAGCTTTCTTT	CASSQDGDRSTEAFF
.	TRBV3-1/TRBV3-2	TRBD1	TRBJ1-2	TGTGCCAGCAGCCAGAGAGGGGGCTTCTATGGCTACACCTTC	CASSQRGGFYGYTF
.	TRBV10-3	TRBD1	TRBJ1-2	TGTGCCATCAGTACAGGGGGCGCCTATGGCTACACCTTC	CAISTGGAYGYTF
.	TRBV6-2/TRBV6-3	TRBD1	TRBJ1-3	TGTGCCAGCAGCTCAGGGACAGCGGGGGACACCATATATTTT	CASSSGTAGDTIYF
.	TRBV19	TRBD2	TRBJ2-1	TGTGCCAGTAGTACTGCCGGGACTAGCGGGGGATCTTCCTACAATGAGCAGTTCTTC	CASSTAGTSGGSSYNEQFF
.	TRBV18	TRBD1	TRBJ1-5	TGTGCCAGCTCAAAAGGGACAGGGAATAGCAATCAGCCCCAGCATTTT	CASSKGTGNSNQPQHF
.	TRBV5-1	.	TRBJ1-4	TGCGCCAGCAGCGGTGGGGCCTCTAATGAAAAACTGTTTTTT	CASSGGASNEKLFF
once	TRBV24-1	.	TRBJ2-5	TGTGCCACCAGTGATGAAGGGGCCGAGACCCAGTACTTC	CATSDEGAETQYF
.	TRBV6-6	.	TRBJ1-2	TGTGCCAGCAGTTACTCGCGCCAAGGGGTTCTTGGCTACACCTTC	CASSYSRQGVLGYTF
.	TRBV7-2	TRBD1	TRBJ2-3	TGTGCCAGCAGTCTTCTAGGGGGCGAGGGGGGCACAGATACGCAGTATTTT	CASSLLGGEGGTDTQYF
.	TRBV12-3/TRBV12-4	.	TRBJ1-2	TGTGCCAGCAGGATGGGAGCTAACTATGGCTACACCTTC	CASRMGANYGYTF
.	TRBV6-5	TRBD2	TRBJ2-7	TGTGCCAGCAGCCGGGACTACTTCGGGGAGCAGTACTTC	CASSRDYFGEQYF
.	TRBV5-6	.	TRBJ1-4	TGTGCCAGCAGCTTGTTTTGGGGGGTAGATGAAAAACTGTTTTTT	CASSLFWGVDEKLFF
.	TRBV6-5	.	TRBJ1-3	TGTGCCAGCTCTGGGGCGGGATCTGGAAACACCATATATTTT	CASSGAGSGNTIYF
few	TRBV4-3	TRBD1	TRBJ1-2	TGCGCCAGCAGCCAGCTGGGGACAGGGGGGGCCTCGACCTTC	CASSQLGTGGASTF
.	TRBV15	.	TRBJ2-2	TGTGCCACCAGCCTTGAAGGGGACACCGGGGAGCTGTTTTTT	CATSLEGDTGELFF
few	TRBV7-2	TRBD1	TRBJ1-5	TGTGCCAGCAACCCGACAGGGGGCAATCAGCCCCAGCATTTT	CASNPTGGNQPQHF
few	TRBV7-9	.	TRBJ1-2	TGTGCCAGCAGCCCGGGAGGGGACTATGGCTACACCTTC	CASSPGGDYGYTF
.	TRBV11-2	TRBD2	TRBJ2-3	TGTGCCAGCAGCCCGGGGGGGCAAGATACGCAGTATTTT	CASSPGGQDTQYF
.	TRBV11-2	.	TRBJ1-3	TGTGCCAGCAGCTCCATTCGCAGACAGGACTCTGGAAACACCATATATTTT	CASSSIRRQDSGNTIYF